The rows below give T cell receptor beta chains drawn from one sample of a study of vaccination and CD4 T cells after COVID-19. TCRdb re-derived calls from the PCR reads in MiXCR, one entry per CDR3 protein. The sample records over 9,000 distinct CDR3 sequences, roughly 58% being singletons. These receptors have no identified antigens. Sequencing input: CD4+ T cells from blood, cultured in vitro. The source is a human donor who had recovered from COVID-19. Both conserved end residues are trimmed from each CDR3.

v_gene: TRBV5-4; j_gene: TRBJ1-5; CDR3aa: ASSIQGIGQPQH
v_gene: TRBV7-9; j_gene: TRBJ1-1; CDR3aa: AVIVDTEAF
v_gene: TRBV18; j_gene: TRBJ2-5; CDR3aa: ASSPQGSRETQY
v_gene: TRBV30; j_gene: TRBJ2-5; CDR3aa: ACRPGLVRLQTQY
v_gene: TRBV25-1; j_gene: TRBJ1-1; CDR3aa: ASSDISSAF
v_gene: TRBV30; j_gene: TRBJ2-6; CDR3aa: ARRRDRGHSGANVLT
v_gene: TRBV6-2/TRBV6-3; j_gene: TRBJ1-1; CDR3aa: ASSPQGSGAEAF
v_gene: TRBV7-6; j_gene: TRBJ1-1; CDR3aa: ASTMGGMSMNTEAF
v_gene: TRBV20-1; j_gene: TRBJ2-3; CDR3aa: SARPTSGSMADTQY
v_gene: TRBV28; j_gene: TRBJ1-6; CDR3aa: ASSWEGLNSPLH
v_gene: TRBV6-5; j_gene: TRBJ2-7; CDR3aa: ASSSPRTGVRAWTYEQY
v_gene: TRBV7-2; j_gene: TRBJ1-1; CDR3aa: ASSPTNTEAF
v_gene: TRBV2; j_gene: TRBJ1-2; CDR3aa: ASSPRQPNYGYT
v_gene: TRBV5-6; j_gene: TRBJ1-1; CDR3aa: ASSLRPPMNTEAF
v_gene: TRBV19; j_gene: TRBJ2-7; CDR3aa: ASSTKTGPYEQY
v_gene: TRBV2; j_gene: TRBJ2-1; CDR3aa: ATGGASGTNEQF
v_gene: TRBV6-1; j_gene: TRBJ1-1; CDR3aa: ASSPLGPPEAF
v_gene: TRBV4-2; j_gene: TRBJ1-2; CDR3aa: ASSQERFQANYGYT
v_gene: TRBV30; j_gene: TRBJ2-7; CDR3aa: AWSGVREQY